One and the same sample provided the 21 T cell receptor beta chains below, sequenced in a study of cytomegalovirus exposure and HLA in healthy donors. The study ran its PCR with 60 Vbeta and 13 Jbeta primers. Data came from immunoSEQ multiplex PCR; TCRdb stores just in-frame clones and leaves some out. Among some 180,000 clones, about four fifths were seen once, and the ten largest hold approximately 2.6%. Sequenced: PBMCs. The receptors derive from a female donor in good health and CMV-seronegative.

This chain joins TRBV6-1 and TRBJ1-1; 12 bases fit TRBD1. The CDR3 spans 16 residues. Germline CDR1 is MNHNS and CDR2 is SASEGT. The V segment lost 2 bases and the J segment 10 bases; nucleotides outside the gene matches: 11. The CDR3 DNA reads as TGTGCCAGCAGTGAATACGGGACAGGGGGCGAGGGTAGAGCTTTCTTT. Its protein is CASSEYGTGGEGRAFF.

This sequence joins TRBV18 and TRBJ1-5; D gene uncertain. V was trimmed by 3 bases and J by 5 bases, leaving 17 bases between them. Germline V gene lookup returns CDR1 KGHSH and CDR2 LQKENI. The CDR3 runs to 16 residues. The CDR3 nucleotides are TGTGCCAGCTCACCTGCGTGGAGGGCGCCTCATCAGCCCCAGCATTTT. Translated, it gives CASSPAWRAPHQPQHF.

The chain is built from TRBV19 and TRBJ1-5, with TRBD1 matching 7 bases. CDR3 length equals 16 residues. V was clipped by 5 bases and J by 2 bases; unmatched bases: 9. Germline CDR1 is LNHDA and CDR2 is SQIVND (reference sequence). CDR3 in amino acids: CASSVRQGVRNQPQHF. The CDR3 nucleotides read TGTGCCAGTAGTGTGCGACAGGGTGTGCGCAATCAGCCCCAGCATTTT.

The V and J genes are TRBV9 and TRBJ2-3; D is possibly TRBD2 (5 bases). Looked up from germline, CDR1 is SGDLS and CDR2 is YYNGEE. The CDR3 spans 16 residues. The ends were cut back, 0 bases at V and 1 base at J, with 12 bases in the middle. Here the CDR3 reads CASSVAGELGTDTQYF. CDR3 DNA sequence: TGTGCCAGCAGCGTAGCTGGGGAGCTGGGCACAGATACGCAGTATTTT.

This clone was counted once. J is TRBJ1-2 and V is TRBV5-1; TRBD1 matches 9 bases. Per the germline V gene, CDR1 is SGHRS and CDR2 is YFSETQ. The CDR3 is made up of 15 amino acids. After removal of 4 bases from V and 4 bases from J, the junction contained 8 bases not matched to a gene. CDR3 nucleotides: TGCGCCAGCAGCCCCACAGGGGGCCCCAGCTATGGCTACACCTTC. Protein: CASSPTGGPSYGYTF. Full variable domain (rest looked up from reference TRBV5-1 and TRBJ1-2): KAGVTQTPRYLIKTRGQQVTLSCSPISGHRSVSWYQQTPGQGLQFLFEYFSETQRNKGNFPGRFSGRQFSNSRSEMNVSTLELGDSALYLCASSPTGGPSYGYTFGSGTRLTVV.

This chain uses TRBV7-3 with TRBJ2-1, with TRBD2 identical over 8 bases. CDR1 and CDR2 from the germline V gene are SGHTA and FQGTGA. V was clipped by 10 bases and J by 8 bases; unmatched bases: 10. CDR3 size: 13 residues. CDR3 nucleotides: TGTGCCACCGGGAGGGGTAGAAAAGATGAGCAGTTCTTC. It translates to CATGRGRKDEQFF.

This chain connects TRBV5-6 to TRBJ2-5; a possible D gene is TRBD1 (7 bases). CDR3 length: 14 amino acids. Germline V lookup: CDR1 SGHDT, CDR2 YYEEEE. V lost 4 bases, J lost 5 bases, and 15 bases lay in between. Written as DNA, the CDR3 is TGTGCCAGCAGCGGAGGGACAGTGTTGGAGACCCAGTACTTC. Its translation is CASSGGTVLETQYF.

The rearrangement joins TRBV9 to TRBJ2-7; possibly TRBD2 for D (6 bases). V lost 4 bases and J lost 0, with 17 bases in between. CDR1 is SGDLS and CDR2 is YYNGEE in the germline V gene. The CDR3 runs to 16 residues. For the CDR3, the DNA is TGTGCCAGCAGCCCCCGGGGAGGCTTAAGCTCCTACGAGCAGTACTTC. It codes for CASSPRGGLSSYEQYF.

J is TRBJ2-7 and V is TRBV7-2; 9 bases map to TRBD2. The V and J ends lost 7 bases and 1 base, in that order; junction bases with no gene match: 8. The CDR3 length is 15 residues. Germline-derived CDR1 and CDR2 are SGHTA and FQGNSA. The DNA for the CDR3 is TGTGCCAGCACCCTCGGGAGCGGGAGGTCCTACGAGCAGTACTTC. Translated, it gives CASTLGSGRSYEQYF.

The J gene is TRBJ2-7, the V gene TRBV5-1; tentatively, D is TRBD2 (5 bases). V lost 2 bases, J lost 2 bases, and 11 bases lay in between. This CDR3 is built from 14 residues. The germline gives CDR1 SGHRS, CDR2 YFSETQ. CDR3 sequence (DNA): TGCGCCAGCAGCTTAGGCGGGCACGCCTACGAGCAGTACTTC. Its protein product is CASSLGGHAYEQYF.

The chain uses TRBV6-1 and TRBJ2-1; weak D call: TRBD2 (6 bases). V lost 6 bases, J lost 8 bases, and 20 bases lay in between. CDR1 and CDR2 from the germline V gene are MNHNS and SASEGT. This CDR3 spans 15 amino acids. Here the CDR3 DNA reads TGTGCCAGCAGCCCAAAGAAGAGCGGGTTTGATGAGCAGTTCTTC. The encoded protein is CASSPKKSGFDEQFF.

As DNA, the CDR3 is TGTGCCAGCAGCCCAGGCAGGGGGCGCAGGGAGACCCAGTACTTC. Translation: CASSPGRGRRETQYF. The V call is TRBV7-3, the J call TRBJ2-5, with 8 nucleotides matching TRBD1. The CDR3 covers 15 residues. Germline CDR1 and CDR2: SGHTA and FQGTGA. The trim removed 5 bases at V and 5 bases at J, leaving 10 bases unmatched.

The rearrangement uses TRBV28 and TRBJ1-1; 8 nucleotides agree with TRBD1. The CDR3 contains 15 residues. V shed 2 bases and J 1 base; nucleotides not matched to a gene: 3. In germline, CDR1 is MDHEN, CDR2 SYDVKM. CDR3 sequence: CASSLMDRANTEAFF. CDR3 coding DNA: TGTGCCAGCAGTTTAATGGACAGGGCGAACACTGAAGCTTTCTTT.

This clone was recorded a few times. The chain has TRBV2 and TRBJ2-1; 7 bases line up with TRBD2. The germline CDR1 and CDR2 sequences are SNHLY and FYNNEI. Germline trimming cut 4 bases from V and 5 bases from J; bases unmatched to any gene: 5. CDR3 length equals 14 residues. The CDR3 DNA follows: TGTGCCAGCAGTGCTAGCGGAGGGAACAATGAGCAGTTCTTC. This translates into CASSASGGNNEQFF.

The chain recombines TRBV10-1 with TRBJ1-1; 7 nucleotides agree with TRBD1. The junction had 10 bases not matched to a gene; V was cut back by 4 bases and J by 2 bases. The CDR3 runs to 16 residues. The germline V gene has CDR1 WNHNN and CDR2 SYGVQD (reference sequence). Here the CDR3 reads CASSVPPTGLNTEAFF. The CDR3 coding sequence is TGCGCCAGCAGTGTGCCCCCGACAGGGCTAAACACTGAAGCTTTCTTT.

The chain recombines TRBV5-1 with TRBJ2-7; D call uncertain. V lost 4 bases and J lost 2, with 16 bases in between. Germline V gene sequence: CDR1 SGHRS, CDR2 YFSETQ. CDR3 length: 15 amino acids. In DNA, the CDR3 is TGCGCCAGCAGCCCGCTATTACTTAAACCCTACGAGCAGTACTTC. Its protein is CASSPLLLKPYEQYF. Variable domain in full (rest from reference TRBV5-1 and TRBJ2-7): KAGVTQTPRYLIKTRGQQVTLSCSPISGHRSVSWYQQTPGQGLQFLFEYFSETQRNKGNFPGRFSGRQFSNSRSEMNVSTLELGDSALYLCASSPLLLKPYEQYFGPGTRLTVT.

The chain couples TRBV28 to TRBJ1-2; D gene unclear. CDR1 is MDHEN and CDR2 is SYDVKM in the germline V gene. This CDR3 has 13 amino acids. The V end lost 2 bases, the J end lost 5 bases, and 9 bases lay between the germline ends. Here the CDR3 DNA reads TGTGCCAGCAGTTTAGTTCGGAGGTATGGCTACACCTTC. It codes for CASSLVRRYGYTF.

CDR3 in amino acids: CASSPSWTETNSGANVLTF. CDR3 in DNA: TGTGCCAGCTCACCGTCGTGGACAGAAACAAACTCTGGGGCCAACGTCCTGACTTTC. V gene TRBV18 combines with J gene TRBJ2-6; the D gene is possibly TRBD1 (6 bases). V lost 3 bases and J 0 bases, leaving 18 bases between the germline ends. The germline gives CDR1 KGHSH, CDR2 LQKENI. The CDR3 has 19 residues.

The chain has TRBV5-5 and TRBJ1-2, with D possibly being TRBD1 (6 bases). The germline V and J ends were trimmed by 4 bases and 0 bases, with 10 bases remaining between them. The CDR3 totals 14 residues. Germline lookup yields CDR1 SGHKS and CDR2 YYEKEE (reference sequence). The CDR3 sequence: CASSRGTSNYGYTF. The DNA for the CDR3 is TGTGCCAGCAGCCGAGGGACATCTAACTATGGCTACACCTTC. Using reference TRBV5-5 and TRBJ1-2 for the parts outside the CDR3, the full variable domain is DAGVTQSPTHLIKTRGQQVTLRCSPISGHKSVSWYQQVLGQGPQFIFQYYEKEERGRGNFPDRFSARQFPNYSSELNVNALLLGDSALYLCASSRGTSNYGYTFGSGTRLTVV.

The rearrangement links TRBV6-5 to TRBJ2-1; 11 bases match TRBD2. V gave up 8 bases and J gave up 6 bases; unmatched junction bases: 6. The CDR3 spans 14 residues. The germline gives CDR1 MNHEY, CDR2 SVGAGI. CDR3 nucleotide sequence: TGTGCCAGCGCCCTAGCGGGGGGTTTCAATGAGCAGTTCTTC. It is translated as CASALAGGFNEQFF.

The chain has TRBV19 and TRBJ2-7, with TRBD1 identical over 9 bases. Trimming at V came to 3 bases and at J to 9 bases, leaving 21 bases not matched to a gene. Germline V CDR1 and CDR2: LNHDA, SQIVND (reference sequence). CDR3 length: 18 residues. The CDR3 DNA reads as TGTGCCAGTAGTATGTACTTCGAAGGTCAGGGGACAGGGAGGTGGCAGTACTTC. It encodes CASSMYFEGQGTGRWQYF.